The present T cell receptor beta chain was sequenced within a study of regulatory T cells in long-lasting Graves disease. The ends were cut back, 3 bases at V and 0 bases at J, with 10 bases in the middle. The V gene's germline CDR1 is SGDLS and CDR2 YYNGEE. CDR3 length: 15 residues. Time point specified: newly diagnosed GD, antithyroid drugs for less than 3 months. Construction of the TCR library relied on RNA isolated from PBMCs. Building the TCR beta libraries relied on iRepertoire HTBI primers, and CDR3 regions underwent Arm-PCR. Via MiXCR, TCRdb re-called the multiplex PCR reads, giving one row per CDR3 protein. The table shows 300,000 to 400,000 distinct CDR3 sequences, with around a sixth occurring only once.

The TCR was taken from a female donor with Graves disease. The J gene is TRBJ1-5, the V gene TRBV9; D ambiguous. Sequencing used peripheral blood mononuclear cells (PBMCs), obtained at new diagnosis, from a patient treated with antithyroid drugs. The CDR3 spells CASSASDLSNQPQHF. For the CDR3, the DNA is TGTGCCAGCAGCGCCTCCGACCTTAGCAATCAGCCCCAGCATTTT.